Listed below are T cell receptor beta chains from one sample, sequenced in a study of human T cells and chemical hapten exposure. A single record per CDR3 protein comes from TCRdb applying MiXCR to the RACE reads. The repertoire holds 70,000 to 90,000 distinct CDR3 sequences, with 10% as singletons. The sample in question was whole blood, obtained in connection with sensitization to the hapten diphenylcyclopropenone (DPC). The receptors come from a woman aged 45 to 65 with alopecia areata. Some clones in this sample may be carry-over from other donors' samples. CDR3s include the opening cysteine and the closing phenylalanine or tryptophan. The D gene is left open where the match is weak. The size of a clone is reported for some rows only, either as once, few or many, or as a class for expanded clones.

>TRBJ2-2|NA|TRBV5-6|many
TGTGCCAGCAGCTCCATGAGTAACACCGGGGAGCTGTTTTTT
CASSSMSNTGELFF
>TRBJ2-1|TRBD2|TRBV10-2|few
TGCGCCAGCAGTGCGGGAGGGAACTCCTACAATGAGCAGTTCTTC
CASSAGGNSYNEQFF
>TRBJ2-7|NA|TRBV28|many
TGTGCCAGCAGTTTATTGGGGGGCTACGAGCAGTACTTC
CASSLLGGYEQYF
>TRBJ1-5|NA|TRBV20-1|many
TGCAGTGCTAGTAGCCAGACCCTAAGCAATCAGCCCCAGCATTTT
CSASSQTLSNQPQHF
>TRBJ1-4|NA|TRBV20-1|many
TGCAGTGCTAGCCGTCTGGAGGGTGAAAAACTGTTTTTT
CSASRLEGEKLFF
>TRBJ2-1|TRBD2|TRBV5-6|many
TGTGCCAGCAGCTTGGCCGGGGGTAGCGGGTACAATGAGCAGTTCTTC
CASSLAGGSGYNEQFF
>TRBJ1-2|TRBD1|TRBV28|many
TGTGCCGCCCTCCGACAGGGGAGCTATGGCTACACCTTC
CAALRQGSYGYTF
>TRBJ1-3|TRBD1|TRBV28|NA
TGTGCCAGCAACAAACAGGGGACCGGAAACACCATATATTTT
CASNKQGTGNTIYF
>TRBJ2-7|TRBD1|TRBV29-1|few
TGCAGCGCCCGGGACAGCTCCTACGAGCAGTACTTC
CSARDSSYEQYF
>TRBJ1-2|NA|TRBV11-2|few
TGTGCCAGCAGCGACAGGAAGACAAAGACAGGACAAAGCTATGGCTACACCTTC
CASSDRKTKTGQSYGYTF
>TRBJ2-2|TRBD1|TRBV4-1|NA
TGCGCCAGCAGCCAAGAGACAGGGACGAACACCGGGGAGCTGTTTTTT
CASSQETGTNTGELFF
>TRBJ1-4|NA|TRBV12-3/TRBV12-4|many
TGTGCCAGCAGTTTAGCGCAGTCAGGTCGGAATGAAAAACTGTTTTTT
CASSLAQSGRNEKLFF